Below, one TCR beta chain is given with its context. These data belong to a study of blood T cell repertoires in COVID-19. For the study at large: Nucleic acid was either cDNA or gDNA, and it came from T cells, B-cell-depleted T cells, or PBMCs.

CDR1 and CDR2 (germline): MGHRA, YSYEKL. The V and J ends lost 1 base and 5 bases, in that order; junction bases with no gene match: 10. This CDR3 contains 16 residues. The protocol was immunoSEQ multiplex PCR, while the TCRdb copy is restricted to in-frame clones and leaves out a portion. In the table there are some 80,000 clones, 81% of which are singletons. This clonotype was sampled from a man older than 75 with acute or convalescent COVID-19. The V gene is TRBV4-1, the J gene TRBJ2-7, with 8 bases fitting TRBD1. The source material was peripheral blood. CDR3 DNA: TGCGCCAGCAGCCAAGGGGGGCCCTACAGGGGGAACGAGCAGTACTTC. Translating it yields CASSQGGPYRGNEQYF.